The 21 T cell receptor beta chains in this list originate from one sample, sequenced in a study of OX40 agonist ivuxolimab in advanced cancers. Library preparation was by the immunoSEQ multiplex PCR assay. In its TCRdb copy, this immuneACCESS table keeps in-frame sequences only and misses some clones. Where compared with another copy, unresolved V genes explain less than half of these, and the others have no known cause. The sample has 65,000 to 95,000 clones on record, 92% of them singletons. The ten largest clones add up to approximately 0.5% of the sample. Sequenced material: CD4+ or CD8+ T cells sorted from blood, taken in a trial of the OX40 agonist ivuxolimab. Receptors originate from an adult with an advanced solid tumor such as melanoma, head and neck, liver or kidney cancer.

V usage is TRBV10-3 and J usage is TRBJ2-1; 15 bases are shared with TRBD2. Germline V CDR1 and CDR2: ENHRY, SYGVKD. The trim removed 6 bases at V and 8 bases at J, leaving 5 bases unmatched. This CDR3 region has 15 residues. The CDR3 is CAIRLGLAGGHEQFF. CDR3 DNA sequence: TGTGCCATCAGGCTGGGACTAGCGGGGGGCCATGAGCAGTTCTTC.

CDR3: CASTSSRKVRVNYGYTF. As DNA, the CDR3 is TGTGCCAGCACCTCATCAAGGAAGGTCAGGGTCAACTATGGCTACACCTTC. The V call is TRBV21-1, the J call TRBJ1-2; TRBD1 is the table's D call and was not checked against the DNA. TRBV21-1 is recorded as a pseudogene. The CDR3 sequence is 17 residues long.

V usage is TRBV2 and J usage is TRBJ2-7; 12 bases line up with TRBD2. V shed 7 bases, J shed 2 bases, and the junction held 9 bases outside the gene matches. This CDR3 comprises 16 residues. Germline V gene data show CDR1 as SNHLY and CDR2 as FYNNEI. The CDR3 sequence is CASTRTSGMHPYEQYF. CDR3 nucleotide sequence: TGTGCCAGCACCCGGACTAGCGGGATGCACCCCTACGAGCAGTACTTC.

This clone appeared a few times. This chain links TRBV5-1 with TRBJ1-1, with D maybe TRBD1 (5 bases). V lost 1 base and J 10 bases, leaving 14 bases between the germline ends. The CDR3 spans 13 residues. Germline CDR1 reads SGHRS; CDR2 reads YFSETQ. The CDR3: CASSLFLRGRAFF. The CDR3 DNA sequence: TGCGCCAGCAGCTTGTTCTTGCGGGGACGAGCTTTCTTT.

As regards this clone: At one of its ends the junction is not consistent with the germline gene, which may arise from a read error. The chain couples TRBV7-9 to TRBJ1-2; D gene uncertain. The CDR3 consists of 10 residues. Germline V lookup: CDR1 SEHNR, CDR2 FQNEAQ (reference sequence). The chain's CDR3 is CASSLGQATF. In nucleotides, the CDR3 is TGTGCCAGCAGCTTAGGACAAGCAACATTC.

The genes are TRBV30 and TRBJ1-1, with a possible D match to TRBD1 (5 bases). The CDR3 consists of 16 residues. Germline V lookup: CDR1 GTSNPN, CDR2 SVGIG (reference sequence). V was cut by 3 bases and J by 8 bases, with 25 bases left in between. CDR3 sequence reads: CAWSAPSVGDSLEAFF. CDR3 DNA sequence: TGTGCCTGGAGCGCCCCCTCGGTAGGAGACAGCTTGGAAGCTTTCTTT.

With respect to this clone: At the DNA level, this CDR3 is encoded by other sequences in the same sample as well. The gene calls are TRBV30 and TRBJ1-5; D ambiguous. The CDR3 is 13 residues long. Trimming shortened V by 0 bases and J by 2 bases, and 5 bases separated the two germline ends. Germline loops: CDR1 GTSNPN, CDR2 SVGIG (reference sequence). The CDR3 region has the DNA TGTGCCTGGAGTGTAAGCGGCAATCAGCCCCAGCATTTT. Translated: CAWSVSGNQPQHF.

This clone was counted between two and nine times. The V call is TRBV7-2, the J call TRBJ2-1; D is unresolved. The CDR3 is made up of 13 amino acids. V was shortened by 0 bases and J by 7 bases, with 7 bases between the two germline ends. In germline, CDR1 is SGHTA, CDR2 FQGNSA. In DNA form, the CDR3 reads TGTGCCAGCAGCTTAGCGTTCGGTAATGAGCAGTTCTTC. Residues: CASSLAFGNEQFF.

The rearrangement uses TRBV4-1 and TRBJ1-2, with D hard to call. Germline lookup yields CDR1 MGHRA and CDR2 YSYEKL. The V gene lost 8 bases and the J gene lost 4 bases, with 17 bases spanning the gap. This CDR3 is built from 14 residues. The CDR3 reads CASSSPGGGYGYTF. CDR3 nucleotides: TGCGCCAGCTCTTCCCCCGGCGGAGGCTATGGCTACACCTTC.

The rearrangement uses TRBV30 and TRBJ2-5, with D perhaps assigned TRBD1 or TRBD2 (6 bases each). Looked up from germline, CDR1 is GTSNPN and CDR2 is SVGIG (reference sequence). V was pared by 3 bases and J by 4 bases, with 12 bases between. This CDR3 has 13 amino acids. The CDR3 sequence is CAWRMGGLETQYF. As DNA, the CDR3 is TGTGCCTGGAGAATGGGGGGCCTAGAGACCCAGTACTTC.

The gene calls are TRBV6-5 and TRBJ2-6; D gene ambiguous. With 6 bases removed from V and 2 bases from J, the gap between germline ends came to 8 bases. CDR1 and CDR2 from the germline V gene are MNHEY and SVGAGI. The CDR3 sequence is 14 residues long. CDR3 bases: TGTGCCAGCAGGGCAGCTACTGGGGCCAACGTCCTGACTTTC. Residues: CASRAATGANVLTF.

J is TRBJ1-5 and V is TRBV7-2, with D possibly TRBD1 on 6 matching bases. The CDR3 contains 13 residues. V lost 8 bases to trimming and J lost 4 bases, with 12 bases between them. Germline V lookup: CDR1 SGHTA, CDR2 FQGNSA. The CDR3 is CASSGQGNQPQHF. CDR3 coding DNA: TGTGCCAGCTCCGGGCAGGGGAATCAGCCCCAGCATTTT.

The chain carries TRBV9 and TRBJ2-2, with 8 bases matching TRBD1. There are 15 residues in the CDR3. Per germline, CDR1 SGDLS and CDR2 YYNGEE. V shed 4 bases, J shed 4 bases, and the junction held 6 bases outside the gene matches. The CDR3 DNA reads TGTGCCAGCAGCACCCGGACAGGGTTCACCGGGGAGCTGTTTTTT. Its translation: CASSTRTGFTGELFF.

The V call is TRBV4-2, the J call TRBJ1-2, with 12 bases aligning to TRBD1. This CDR3 is 20 amino acids long. Trimming took 0 bases from V and 0 from J; bases not matched to a gene: 11. The germline gives CDR1 LGHNA, CDR2 YNFKEQ. The CDR3 sequence: CASSQDLGTGGAGANYGYTF. The CDR3, as DNA: TGTGCCAGCAGCCAAGATTTGGGGACAGGGGGCGCCGGGGCTAACTATGGCTACACCTTC.

The chain is built from TRBV28 and TRBJ2-7; D is ambiguous. The CDR3 extends over 14 amino acids. Deletions cut 3 bases from V and 3 bases from J, with 12 bases between. Germline V CDR1 and CDR2: MDHEN, SYDVKM. CDR3 coding DNA: TGTGCCAGCAGTTTCTTCGATCGTCGCTACGAGCAGTACTTC. Translation gives CASSFFDRRYEQYF.

This clone was recorded once. This chain uses TRBV2 with TRBJ2-2; 12 nucleotides line up with TRBD2. This CDR3 comprises 17 residues. After removal of 1 base from V and 6 bases from J, the junction contained 6 bases not matched to a gene. Germline V gene data show CDR1 as SNHLY and CDR2 as FYNNEI. CDR3 amino acids: CASSEGLAGERAGELFF. The DNA of the CDR3 is TGTGCCAGCAGTGAAGGACTAGCGGGAGAAAGGGCCGGGGAGCTGTTTTTT.

This clone was seen once. The V and J genes are TRBV29-1 and TRBJ1-3, with D unresolved. The V end lost 0 bases, the J end lost 7 bases, and 10 bases lay between the germline ends. Germline V gene data show CDR1 as SQVTM and CDR2 as ANQGSEA. This CDR3 contains 13 residues. The CDR3 coding sequence is TGCAGCGTTGAAGAAGGCGGCCGGAACACCATATATTTT. Translated, it gives CSVEEGGRNTIYF.

The J gene is TRBJ2-3, the V gene TRBV9, with a possible D match to TRBD2 (6 bases). V gave up 4 bases and J gave up 1 base, with 16 bases separating them. CDR1 is SGDLS and CDR2 is YYNGEE in the germline V gene. CDR3 length equals 16 residues. CDR3 loop: CASSNLPGGGTDTQYF. The CDR3 DNA is TGTGCCAGCAGCAATCTCCCCGGGGGTGGCACAGATACGCAGTATTTT. Variable domain in full (rest from reference TRBV9 and TRBJ2-3): DSGVTQTPKHLITATGQRVTLRCSPRSGDLSVYWYQQSLDQGLQFLIQYYNGEERAKGNILERFSAQQFPDLHSELNLSSLELGDSALYFCASSNLPGGGTDTQYFGPGTRLTVL.

This chain links TRBV28 with TRBJ2-7; 11 positions match TRBD1. CDR3 length: 16 amino acids. The ends lost 2 bases at V and 0 bases at J; junction bases unmatched: 3. The V gene's germline CDR1 is MDHEN and CDR2 SYDVKM. CDR3 residues: CASSLAGTGGSYEQYF. The CDR3 region has the DNA TGTGCCAGCAGTTTAGCTGGGACAGGGGGCTCCTACGAGCAGTACTTC.

In DNA, the CDR3 is TGTGCCAGCAGTGAATATCCAGGGAGCTATGGCTACACCTTC. It codes for CASSEYPGSYGYTF. The J gene is TRBJ1-2, the V gene TRBV25-1; perhaps TRBD1 as D (5 bases). Germline CDR1 MGHDK, CDR2 SYGVNS. The CDR3 is 14 residues long. The V and J ends lost 0 bases and 4 bases respectively, with 9 bases between them.

The J gene is TRBJ2-2, the V gene TRBV19; D not certain. The V and J ends lost 0 bases and 6 bases respectively, with 8 bases between them. The germline CDR1 and CDR2 sequences are LNHDA and SQIVND (reference sequence). The CDR3 has 14 amino acids. The CDR3 spells CASSIDVFAGELFF. DNA for the CDR3: TGTGCCAGTAGTATAGATGTGTTCGCCGGGGAGCTGTTTTTT.